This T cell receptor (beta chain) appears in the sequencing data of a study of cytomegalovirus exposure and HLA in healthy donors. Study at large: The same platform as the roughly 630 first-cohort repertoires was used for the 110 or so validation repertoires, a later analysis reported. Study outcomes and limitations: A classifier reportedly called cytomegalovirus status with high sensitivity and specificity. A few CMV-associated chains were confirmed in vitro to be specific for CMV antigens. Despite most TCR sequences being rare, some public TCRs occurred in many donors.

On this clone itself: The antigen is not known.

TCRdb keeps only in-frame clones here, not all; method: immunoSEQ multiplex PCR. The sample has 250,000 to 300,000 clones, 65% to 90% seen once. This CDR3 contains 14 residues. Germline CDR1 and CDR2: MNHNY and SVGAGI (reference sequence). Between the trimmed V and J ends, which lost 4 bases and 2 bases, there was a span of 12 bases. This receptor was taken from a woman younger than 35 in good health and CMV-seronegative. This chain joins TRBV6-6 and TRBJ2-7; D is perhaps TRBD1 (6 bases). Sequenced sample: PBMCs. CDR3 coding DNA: TGTGCCAGCAGTTCATGGGACAAGGCCTACGAGCAGTACTTC. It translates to CASSSWDKAYEQYF.